The next 5 T cell receptor beta chains were all read from a single sample in a study of regulatory T cells in long-lasting Graves disease. Time point given: persistent/refractory GD, antithyroid drugs over 5 years with positive TRAb. Following extraction of RNA from PBMCs, that RNA was used to make the TCR library. Arm-PCR of CDR3 regions with iRepertoire HTBI primers generated TCR beta libraries. TCRdb analysed the multiplex PCR reads with MiXCR anew, one entry per CDR3 protein. The profile shows about 660,000 distinct CDR3 sequences, approximately 29% of them singletons. Sequenced material: peripheral blood mononuclear cells (PBMCs), taken when the disease was refractory, from a patient treated with antithyroid drugs. These receptors all come from a female donor with Graves disease.

This sequence joins TRBV19 and TRBJ1-4; D call uncertain. CDR1 is LNHDA, CDR2 SQIVND, per germline (reference sequence). V was shortened by 5 bases and J by 4 bases, with 2 bases between the two germline ends. The CDR3 spans 11 residues. CDR3 DNA sequence: TGTGCCAGTAGTTATAATGAAAAACTGTTTTTT. Protein sequence: CASSYNEKLFF.

This clonotype was observed a handful of times. This chain connects TRBV18 to TRBJ1-1; D might be TRBD1 (6 bases). The CDR3 is 15 amino acids. Germline loops: CDR1 KGHSH, CDR2 LQKENI. V was shortened by 5 bases and J by 4 bases, with 17 bases between the two germline ends. DNA for the CDR3: TGTGCCAGCTCAGAGGGACAAGGGTTGGGCACTGAAGCTTTCTTT. Its translation: CASSEGQGLGTEAFF.

A few counts support this clonotype. CDR3 protein: CASSRGASSEAFF. DNA for the CDR3: TGTGCCAGCAGCCGAGGAGCTTCCAGTGAAGCTTTCTTT. The chain uses TRBV6-2 or TRBV6-3 and TRBJ1-1; D remains unclear. The V gene lost 6 bases and the J gene lost 7 bases, with 15 bases spanning the gap. This CDR3 has 13 amino acids. Per germline, CDR1 MNHEY and CDR2 SVGEGT.

The J gene is TRBJ1-6, the V gene TRBV20-1; D possibly corresponds to TRBD1 (5 bases). Germline CDR1 is DFQATT and CDR2 is SNEGSKA (reference sequence). The CDR3 is 15 residues long. Between the trimmed V and J ends, which lost 4 bases and 8 bases, there was a span of 18 bases. CDR3 in amino acids: CSATPPGEGDSPLHF. CDR3 DNA sequence: TGCAGTGCTACCCCACCGGGGGAAGGTGATTCACCCCTCCACTTT.

The CDR3 here is CATSFTLPGPVDSYEQYF. The CDR3 region has the DNA TGTGCCACCAGCTTCACGCTTCCGGGACCCGTGGATTCCTACGAGCAGTACTTC. This chain links TRBV15 with TRBJ2-7; D might be TRBD1 or TRBD2, each matching 5 bases. The CDR3 loop spans 18 amino acids. Trimming removed 5 bases at V and 1 base at J, with 24 bases between. The germline gives CDR1 LNHNV, CDR2 YYDKDF (reference sequence).